Sequencing of this T cell receptor (beta chain) was carried out in a study of precursors of human CD4 cytotoxic T cells (dated by TCRdb to the late 2010s). About the full investigation: The bulk TCR-seq analysis covered CD4+ memory subsets from roughly 15 donors in total. TCR-seq analysis of roughly 15 donors yielded TCRalpha and TCRbeta chain sequences (table S7). Broad study findings and their caveats: Expanded effector clonotypes made up a larger fraction of IL-7Rhigh TEMRA clonotypes than of TEM or TCM clonotypes. Only about 95% of the 14 donors were included in some bulk TCR-seq comparisons, which suggests that not every subset was available for every donor. IL-7Rhigh and IL-7R- TEMRA subsets showed more restricted TCR repertoires, with lower diversity and more expanded clonotypes, than TCM and TEM subsets. According to the authors, a human observational design cannot definitively establish the direction of differentiation between precursor and effector cells.

The CDR3 has 14 amino acids, counting the end cysteine and phenylalanine. The kept DNA is CDR3 alone, 42 bases in frame from the first base. V is pruned by 3 bases and J by 1 base, leaving 1 base of the junction without a gene match. In the germline V gene (reference sequence), CDR1 corresponds to DFQATT and CDR2 to SNEGSKA. To test for a precursor-effector relationship among CD4 cytotoxic T cells, four sorted CD4+ memory subsets (TCM, TEM, IL-7Rhigh TEMRA, IL-7R- TEMRA) underwent bulk UMI-based TCR sequencing. Cells were obtained from peripheral blood mononuclear cells isolated from human blood. Only a few counts were recorded for this clonotype. Its antigen has not been determined. Nothing much larger sits one base from this clone, and base qualities are not available. Sequencing used an Illumina MiSeq. The source study handled its data this way. The Shannon-Wiener index, calculated in VDJtools, was used to measure repertoire diversity. TCRbeta clonotypes with a clonotype frequency of at least 3 were defined as expanded. TCRdb handled the public reads itself, with Q25 trimming in fastp and clone calling in MiXCR, and kept productive beta chains. Duplicate CDR3 protein sequences are folded into a single record with the most common DNA and genes. None of the V and J calls come from the authors' own analysis; TCRdb made them. The sample contains several hundred distinct CDR3 sequences, 20% to 25% of them found a single time. Approximately 8.6% of the sample is held by the ten biggest clonotypes.

The sequence is built from TRBV20-1 and TRBJ2-2; TRBD2 lines up with 8 middle nucleotides. Sequencing was carried out using memory CD4+ T cells from blood (PBMCs). The clonotype originates from a human donor in good health. In nucleotide form, the sequence is TGCAGTGCTAGGCTAGCGGGGAACACCGGGGAGCTGTTTTTT. The translation is CSARLAGNTGELFF.